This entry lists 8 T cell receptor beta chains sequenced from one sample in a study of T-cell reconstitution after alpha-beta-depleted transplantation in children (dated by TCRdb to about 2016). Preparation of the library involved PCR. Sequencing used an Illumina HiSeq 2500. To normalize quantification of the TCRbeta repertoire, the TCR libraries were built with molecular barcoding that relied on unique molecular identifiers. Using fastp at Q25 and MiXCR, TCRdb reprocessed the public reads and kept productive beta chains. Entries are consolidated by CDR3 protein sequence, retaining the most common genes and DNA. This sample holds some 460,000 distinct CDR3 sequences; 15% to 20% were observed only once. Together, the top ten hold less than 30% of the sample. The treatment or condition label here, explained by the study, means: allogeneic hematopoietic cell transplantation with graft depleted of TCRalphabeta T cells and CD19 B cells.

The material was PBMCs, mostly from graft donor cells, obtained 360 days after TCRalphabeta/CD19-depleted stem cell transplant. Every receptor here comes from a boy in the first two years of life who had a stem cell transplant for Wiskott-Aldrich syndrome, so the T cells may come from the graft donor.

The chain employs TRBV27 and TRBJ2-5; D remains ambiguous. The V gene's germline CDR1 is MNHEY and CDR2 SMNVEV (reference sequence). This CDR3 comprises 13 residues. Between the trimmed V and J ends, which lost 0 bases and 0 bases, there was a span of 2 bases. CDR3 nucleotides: TGTGCCAGCAGTTTATCTCACCAAGAGACCCAGTACTTC. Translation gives CASSLSHQETQYF.

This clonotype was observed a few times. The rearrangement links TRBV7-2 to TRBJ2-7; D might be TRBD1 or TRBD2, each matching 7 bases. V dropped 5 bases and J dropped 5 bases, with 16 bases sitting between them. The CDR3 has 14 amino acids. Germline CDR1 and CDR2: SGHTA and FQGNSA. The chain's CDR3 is CASSPTTGRDEQYF. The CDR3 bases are TGTGCCAGCAGCCCAACGACAGGGAGGGACGAGCAGTACTTC.

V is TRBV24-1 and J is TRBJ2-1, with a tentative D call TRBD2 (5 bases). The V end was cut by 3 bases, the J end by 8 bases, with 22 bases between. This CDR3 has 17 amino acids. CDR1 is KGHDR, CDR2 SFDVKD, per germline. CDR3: CATSDLRGGPLGDEQFF. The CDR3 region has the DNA TGTGCCACCAGTGATCTTAGAGGCGGGCCGCTGGGCGATGAGCAGTTCTTC.

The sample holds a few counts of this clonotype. The CDR3 is CASRSGLAGVVKETQYF. The DNA for the CDR3 is TGCGCCAGCAGGTCGGGACTAGCGGGGGTTGTTAAAGAGACCCAGTACTTC. The chain employs TRBV4-1 and TRBJ2-5; 14 nucleotides line up with TRBD2. CDR3 length equals 17 residues. The germline V gene encodes CDR1 MGHRA and CDR2 YSYEKL. J lost 3 bases, V lost 6 bases, and 9 bases had no gene match.

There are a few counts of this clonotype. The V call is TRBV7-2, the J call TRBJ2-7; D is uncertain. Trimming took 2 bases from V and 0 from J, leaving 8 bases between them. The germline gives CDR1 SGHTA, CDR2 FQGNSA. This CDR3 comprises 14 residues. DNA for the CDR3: TGTGCCAGCAGCTTAAGTGGGCACTCCTACGAGCAGTACTTC. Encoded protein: CASSLSGHSYEQYF.

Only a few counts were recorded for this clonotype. The CDR3 coding sequence is TGCAGTGCTAGTACACTAGCGGGTGAGATCAATGAGCAGTTCTTC. Protein sequence: CSASTLAGEINEQFF. This chain joins TRBV20-1 and TRBJ2-1; TRBD2 matches 9 bases. The CDR3 has 15 amino acids. From germline, CDR1 is DFQATT and CDR2 SNEGSKA (reference sequence). Trimming took 3 bases from V and 6 from J; bases not matched to a gene: 9.

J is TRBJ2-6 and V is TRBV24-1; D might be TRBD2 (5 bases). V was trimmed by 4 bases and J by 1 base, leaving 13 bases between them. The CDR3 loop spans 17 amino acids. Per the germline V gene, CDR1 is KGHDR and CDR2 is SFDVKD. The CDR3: CATSDGKRPSGANVLTF. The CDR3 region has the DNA TGTGCCACCAGTGACGGGAAACGGCCTTCTGGGGCCAACGTCCTGACTTTC.

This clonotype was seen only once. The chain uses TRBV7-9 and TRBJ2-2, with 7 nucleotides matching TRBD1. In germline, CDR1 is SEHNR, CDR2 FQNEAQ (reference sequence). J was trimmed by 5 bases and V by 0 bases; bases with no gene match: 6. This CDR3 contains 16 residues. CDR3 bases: TGTGCCAGCAGCTTAGCCCCGACAGGGTGGACCGGGGAGCTGTTTTTT. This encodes CASSLAPTGWTGELFF.